This TCR beta chain was identified in a study of tumor and adjacent non-tumor tissue in lung cancer. As for the study in general: About 4.17 million productive TCRbeta reads were obtained per sample on average.

V lost 6 bases and J 7 bases, leaving 10 bases between the germline ends. Germline CDR1 reads MNHEY; CDR2 reads SVGAGI. The CDR3 is made up of 12 amino acids. RNA was extracted from bulk tissue without any cell sorting. The normal lung tissue was taken more than 3 cm from the tumor edge. Three rounds of nested PCR, following a modified ARM-PCR protocol, produced the TCRbeta library. TCRdb reprocessed the multiplex PCR reads with MiXCR, giving one entry per CDR3 protein. The sample carries 98,000 or so distinct CDR3 sequences, around three quarters recorded once. The receptor's source is a man aged 55 to 70 with small cell lung cancer. The sequencing input was distant non-tumor lung tissue. The chain carries TRBV6-5 and TRBJ1-5; no clear D. CDR3 loop: CASRWMRQPQHF. DNA for the CDR3: TGTGCCAGCAGATGGATGAGGCAGCCCCAGCATTTT.